The clone carrying this T cell receptor beta chain occurred a few times. Its specificity is unknown. This sample is part of a study of T cells in Graves' hyperthyroidism and ophthalmopathy. Amplification targeted TCR beta CDR3 regions from RNA transcripts. First-round RT-PCR of the TCR CDR3 relied on the HTBI primer set. From the multiplex PCR reads, TCRdb called clonotypes with MiXCR, one entry per CDR3 protein. The sample has about 740,000 distinct CDR3 sequences, 12% to 15% seen once; the top ten hold about 10%. Study-wide results and limits: Stable hyperthyroidism was told apart from ophthalmopathy by a model built on 13 V-J features.

The sequenced material came from blood. This sequence originates from a young woman with Graves' hyperthyroidism.

The CDR3 DNA reads as TGTGCCACCTTACAACGGTCGAGACAGGGGGCTGGCGGGGAGCTGTTTTTT. This codes for CATLQRSRQGAGGELFF. The gene calls are TRBV12-3 or TRBV12-4 and TRBJ2-2; TRBD1 aligns across 10 bases. The CDR3 consists of 17 residues. V lost 10 bases, J lost 7 bases, and 18 bases stayed unmatched.